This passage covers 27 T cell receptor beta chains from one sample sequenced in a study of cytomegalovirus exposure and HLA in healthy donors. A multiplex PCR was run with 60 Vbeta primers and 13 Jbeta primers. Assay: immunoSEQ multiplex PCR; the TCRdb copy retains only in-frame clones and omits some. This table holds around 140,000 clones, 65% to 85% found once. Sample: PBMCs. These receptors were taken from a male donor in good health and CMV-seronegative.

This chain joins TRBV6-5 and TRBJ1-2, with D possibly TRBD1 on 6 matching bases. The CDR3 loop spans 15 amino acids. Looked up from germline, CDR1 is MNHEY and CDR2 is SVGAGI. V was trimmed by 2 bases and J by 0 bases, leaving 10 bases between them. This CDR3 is CASSYAGGANYGYTF. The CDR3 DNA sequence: TGTGCCAGCAGTTACGCGGGGGGCGCTAACTATGGCTACACCTTC.

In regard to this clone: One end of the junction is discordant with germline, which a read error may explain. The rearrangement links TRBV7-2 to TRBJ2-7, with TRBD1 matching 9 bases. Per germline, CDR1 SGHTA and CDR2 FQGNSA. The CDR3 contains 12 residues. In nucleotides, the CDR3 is TGTGCCAGCAGCTTAAATACCGGGACAGGGAGCTTC. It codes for CASSLNTGTGSF.

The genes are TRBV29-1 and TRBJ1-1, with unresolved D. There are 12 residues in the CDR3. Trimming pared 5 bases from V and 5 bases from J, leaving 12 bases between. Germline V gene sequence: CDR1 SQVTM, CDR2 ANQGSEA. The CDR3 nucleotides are TGCAGCGTTAGGTTCGGGAAAACTGAAGCTTTCTTT. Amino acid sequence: CSVRFGKTEAFF.

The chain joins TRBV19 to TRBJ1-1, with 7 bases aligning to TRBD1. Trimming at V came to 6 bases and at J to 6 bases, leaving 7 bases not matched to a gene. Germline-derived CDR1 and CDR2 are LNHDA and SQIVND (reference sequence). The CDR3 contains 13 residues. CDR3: CASRLDRVAEAFF. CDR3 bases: TGTGCCAGTAGGTTAGACAGGGTGGCTGAAGCTTTCTTT.

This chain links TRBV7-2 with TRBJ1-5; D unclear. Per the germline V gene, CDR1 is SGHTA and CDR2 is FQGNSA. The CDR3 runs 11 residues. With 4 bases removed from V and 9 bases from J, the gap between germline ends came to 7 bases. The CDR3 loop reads CASSSEGPQHF. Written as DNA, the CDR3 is TGTGCCAGCAGCTCCGAGGGGCCCCAGCATTTT. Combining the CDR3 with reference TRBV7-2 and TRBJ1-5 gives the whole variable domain GAGVSQSPSNKVTEKGKDVELRCDPISGHTALYWYRQSLGQGLEFLIYFQGNSAPDKSGLPSDRFSAERTGGSVSTLTIQRTQQEDSAVYLCASSSEGPQHFGDGTRLSIL.

CDR3 protein: CASSASGTGYTF. The CDR3 region has the DNA TGTGCCAGTAGTGCCTCCGGGACAGGCTACACCTTC. V usage is TRBV19 and J usage is TRBJ1-2, with D possibly TRBD1 on 6 matching bases. V shed 5 bases and J shed 8 bases, with 12 bases lying between them. Germline CDR1 is LNHDA and CDR2 is SQIVND (reference sequence). This CDR3 is 12 amino acids long.

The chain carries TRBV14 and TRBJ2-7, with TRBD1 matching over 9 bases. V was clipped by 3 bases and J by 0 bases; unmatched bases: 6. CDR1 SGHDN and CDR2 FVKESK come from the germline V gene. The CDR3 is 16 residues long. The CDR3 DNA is TGTGCCAGCAGCCACCTCGGGACAGGGCTCTCCTACGAGCAGTACTTC. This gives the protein CASSHLGTGLSYEQYF.

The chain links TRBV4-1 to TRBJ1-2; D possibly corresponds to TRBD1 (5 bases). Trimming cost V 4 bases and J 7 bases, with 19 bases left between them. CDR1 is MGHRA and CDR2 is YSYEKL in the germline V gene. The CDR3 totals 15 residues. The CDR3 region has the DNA TGCGCCAGCAGCCCCTCCGGGACGTCGGAGGGTGGCTACACCTTC. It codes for CASSPSGTSEGGYTF.

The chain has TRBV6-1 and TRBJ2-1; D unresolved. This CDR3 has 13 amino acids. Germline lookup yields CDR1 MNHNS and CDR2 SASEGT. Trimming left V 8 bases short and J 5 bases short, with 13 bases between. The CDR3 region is CASRSLVDNEQFF. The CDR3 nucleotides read TGTGCCAGCCGGAGCTTAGTTGACAATGAGCAGTTCTTC.

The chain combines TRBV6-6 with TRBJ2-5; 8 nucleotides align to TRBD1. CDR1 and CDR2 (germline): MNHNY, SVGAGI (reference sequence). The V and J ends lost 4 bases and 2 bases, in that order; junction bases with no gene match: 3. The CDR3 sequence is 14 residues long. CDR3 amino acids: CASSWGTGQETQYF. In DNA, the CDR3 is TGTGCCAGCAGTTGGGGGACAGGACAAGAGACCCAGTACTTC.

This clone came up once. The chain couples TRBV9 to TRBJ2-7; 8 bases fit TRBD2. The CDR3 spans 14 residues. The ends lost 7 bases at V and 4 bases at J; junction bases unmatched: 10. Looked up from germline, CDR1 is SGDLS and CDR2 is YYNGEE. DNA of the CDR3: TGTGCCAGCGCGGCGGGAGGATTAGGTTACGAGCAGTACTTC. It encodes CASAAGGLGYEQYF.

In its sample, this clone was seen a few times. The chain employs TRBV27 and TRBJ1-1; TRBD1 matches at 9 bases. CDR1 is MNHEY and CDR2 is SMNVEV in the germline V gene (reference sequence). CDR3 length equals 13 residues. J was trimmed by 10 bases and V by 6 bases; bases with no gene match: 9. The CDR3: CASRIQGATPAFF. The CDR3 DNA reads TGTGCCAGCAGAATACAGGGGGCGACGCCAGCTTTCTTT.

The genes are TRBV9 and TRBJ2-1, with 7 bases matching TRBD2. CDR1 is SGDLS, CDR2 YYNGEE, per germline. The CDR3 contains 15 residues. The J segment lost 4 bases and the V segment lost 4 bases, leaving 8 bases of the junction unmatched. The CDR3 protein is CASSLPGGLYNEQFF. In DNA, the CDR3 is TGTGCCAGCAGCCTCCCCGGGGGGTTATACAATGAGCAGTTCTTC.

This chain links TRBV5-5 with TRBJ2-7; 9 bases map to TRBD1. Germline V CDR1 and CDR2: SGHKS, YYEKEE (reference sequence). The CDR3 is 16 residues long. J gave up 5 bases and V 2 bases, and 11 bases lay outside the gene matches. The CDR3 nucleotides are TGTGCCAGCAGCTTCGGGGACAGGGTAAGCGGGGACGAGCAGTACTTC. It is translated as CASSFGDRVSGDEQYF.

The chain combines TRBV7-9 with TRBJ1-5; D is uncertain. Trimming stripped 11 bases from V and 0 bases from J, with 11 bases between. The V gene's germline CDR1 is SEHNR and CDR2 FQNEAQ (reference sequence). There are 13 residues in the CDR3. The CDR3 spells CARSPLSNQPQHF. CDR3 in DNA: TGTGCCCGATCCCCACTTAGCAATCAGCCCCAGCATTTT.

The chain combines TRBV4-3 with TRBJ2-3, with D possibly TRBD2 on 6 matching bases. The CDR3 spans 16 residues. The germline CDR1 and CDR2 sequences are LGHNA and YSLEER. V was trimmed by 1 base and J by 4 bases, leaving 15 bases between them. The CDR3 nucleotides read TGCGCCAGCAGCCAAGGTTTCACTAGCCCGTCAGATACGCAGTATTTT. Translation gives CASSQGFTSPSDTQYF.

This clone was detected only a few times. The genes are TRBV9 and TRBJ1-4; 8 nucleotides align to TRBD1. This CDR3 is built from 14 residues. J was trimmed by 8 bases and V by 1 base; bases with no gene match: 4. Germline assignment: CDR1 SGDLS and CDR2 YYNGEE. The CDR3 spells CASSVTGGGEKLFF. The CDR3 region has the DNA TGTGCCAGCAGCGTAACAGGGGGGGGAGAAAAACTGTTTTTT.

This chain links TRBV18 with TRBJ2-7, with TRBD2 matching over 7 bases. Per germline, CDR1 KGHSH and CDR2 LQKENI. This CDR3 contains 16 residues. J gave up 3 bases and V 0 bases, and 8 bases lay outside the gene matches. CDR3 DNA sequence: TGTGCCAGCTCACCACCGGCAGGATGGGGGGGCTACGAGCAGTACTTC. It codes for CASSPPAGWGGYEQYF. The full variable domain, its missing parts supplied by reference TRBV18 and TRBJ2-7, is NAGVMQNPRHLVRRRGQEARLRCSPMKGHSHVYWYRQLPEEGLKFMVYLQKENIIDESGMPKERFSAEFPKEGPSILRIQQVVRGDSAAYFCASSPPAGWGGYEQYFGPGTRLTVT.

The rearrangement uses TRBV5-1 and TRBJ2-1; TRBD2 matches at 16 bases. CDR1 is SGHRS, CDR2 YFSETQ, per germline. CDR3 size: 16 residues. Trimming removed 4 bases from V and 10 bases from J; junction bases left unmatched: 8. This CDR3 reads CASSVGTSGGVDEQFF. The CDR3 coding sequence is TGCGCCAGCAGCGTTGGGACTAGCGGGGGGGTGGACGAGCAGTTCTTC.

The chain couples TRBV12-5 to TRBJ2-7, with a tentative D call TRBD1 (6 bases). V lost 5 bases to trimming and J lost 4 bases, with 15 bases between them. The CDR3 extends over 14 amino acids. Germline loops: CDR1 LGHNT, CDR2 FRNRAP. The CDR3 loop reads CASGAKTTGYEQYF. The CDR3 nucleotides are TGTGCTAGTGGTGCGAAAACCACAGGGTACGAGCAGTACTTC.

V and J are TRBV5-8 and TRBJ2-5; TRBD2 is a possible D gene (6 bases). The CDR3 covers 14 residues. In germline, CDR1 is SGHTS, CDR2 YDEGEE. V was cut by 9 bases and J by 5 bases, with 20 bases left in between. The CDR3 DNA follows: TGTGCCAACCCGCTGGGACTCCTCGACGAGACCCAGTACTTC. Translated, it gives CANPLGLLDETQYF.

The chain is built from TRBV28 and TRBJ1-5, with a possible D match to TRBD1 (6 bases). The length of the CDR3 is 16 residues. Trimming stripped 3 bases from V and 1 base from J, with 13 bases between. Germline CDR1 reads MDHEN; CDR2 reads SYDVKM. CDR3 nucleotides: TGTGCCAGCAGTTTTAGAGGGGGGGGGAGCAATCAGCCCCAGCATTTT. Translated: CASSFRGGGSNQPQHF.

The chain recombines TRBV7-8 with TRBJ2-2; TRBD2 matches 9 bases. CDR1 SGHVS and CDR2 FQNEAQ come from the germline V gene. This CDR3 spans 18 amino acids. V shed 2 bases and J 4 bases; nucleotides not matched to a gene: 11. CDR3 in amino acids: CASSLRGVAGVTTGELFF. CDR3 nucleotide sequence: TGTGCCAGCAGCTTAAGAGGGGTAGCGGGAGTAACCACCGGGGAGCTGTTTTTT.

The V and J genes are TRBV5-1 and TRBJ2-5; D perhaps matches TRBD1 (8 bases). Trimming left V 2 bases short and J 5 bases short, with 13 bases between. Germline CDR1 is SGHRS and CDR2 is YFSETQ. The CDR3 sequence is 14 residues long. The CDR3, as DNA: TGCGCCAGCAGCTTCGCGGGGGACAGGGAGACCCAGTACTTC. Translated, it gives CASSFAGDRETQYF.

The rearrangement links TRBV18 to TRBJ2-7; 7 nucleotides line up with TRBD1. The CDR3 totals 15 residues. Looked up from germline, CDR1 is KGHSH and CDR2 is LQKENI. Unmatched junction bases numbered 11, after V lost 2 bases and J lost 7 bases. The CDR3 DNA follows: TGTGCCAGCTCACCATCGGGGCAGGGGGTGGTAGAGCAGTACTTC. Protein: CASSPSGQGVVEQYF.

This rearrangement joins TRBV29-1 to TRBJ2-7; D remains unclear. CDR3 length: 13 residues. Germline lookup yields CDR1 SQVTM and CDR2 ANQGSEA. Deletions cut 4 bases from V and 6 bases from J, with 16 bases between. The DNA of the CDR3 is TGCAGCGTTGGTAGCCCCACGATGGGCGAGCAGTACTTC. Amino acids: CSVGSPTMGEQYF.

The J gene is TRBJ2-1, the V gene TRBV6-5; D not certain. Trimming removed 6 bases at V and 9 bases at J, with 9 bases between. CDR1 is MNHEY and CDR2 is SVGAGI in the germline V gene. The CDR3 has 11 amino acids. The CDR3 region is CASRSLSEQFF. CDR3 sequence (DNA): TGTGCCAGCAGGTCCCTAAGTGAGCAGTTCTTC.